This T cell receptor (beta chain) came from a study of vaccination and CD4 T cells after COVID-19 (dated by TCRdb to 2022 to 2024). Looking at the study overall: SARS-CoV-2 positivity had been established in the convalescent patients by nasal swab PCR, and mild disease was recorded in under ten of these patients and severe disease in one. In around 9 COVID-19 convalescent patients and several infection-naive healthy vaccine recipients, researchers compared the spike-specific CD4+ TCR repertoire from before mRNA vaccination with the repertoire from after. The time from the second vaccine dose to post-vaccine blood sampling had a median of around 72 days and ranged from roughly 13 to 241 days. Participants got two doses of the Pfizer-BioNTech BNT162b2 vaccine (n=8) or two doses of the Moderna mRNA-1273 vaccine (n=2). For stimulating the cultures, overlapping spike peptide pools were used, derived from SARS-CoV-2 as well as from the common cold coronaviruses HCoV-NL63, HCoV-OC43 and HCoV-229E. Post-COVID blood samples from convalescent patients were collected a median of roughly 100 days after diagnosis, with a range of roughly 30 to 161 days. Control cultures used a CEFX viral epitope pool as positive control, an HIV-1 Nef peptide pool as negative control, or no peptide. Six males and four females were included in the convalescent cohort, with two Hispanic individuals, seven Caucasians, two Asians and one multiracial person represented.

As concerns this clonotype: Which antigen it targets is not known. No quality values exist for individual bases; no much larger clone is one base distant.

Receptors were amplified or captured by PCR. DNA from cultured CD4+ T cells underwent TCR sequencing with the Oncomine TCR Beta short-read assay at the Johns Hopkins FTIC core. Genomic DNA was extracted from the cultured CD4+ T cells with the QIAamp micro DNA kit. Oncomine TCR Beta libraries made from cultured CD4+ T cells were pooled using unique dual indexes and sequenced on an Illumina iSeq 100. The original pipeline was this. Non-productive sequences were removed, and CDR3s that did not start with C, did not end with F or W, or were shorter than 7 amino acids were discarded. Antigen-specific clonotypes were identified with the MANAFEST web application by comparing peptide-stimulated wells with reference and other culture wells. An FDR below 0.05, an odds ratio above 5, and a productive frequency above 0.1% in at least two of three replicate wells were required for clones to be considered positive. A clonotype was classed as cross-reactive if the clonotype showed significant expansion both in SARS-CoV-2 spike wells and in at least one common cold coronavirus spike condition. Using R version 3.6.1, CDR3 homology was evaluated through Levenshtein distances (stringdist) along with unrooted phylogenetic trees (ape). TCRdb itself trimmed the public reads at Q25 with fastp, ran MiXCR and retained productive beta chains. Rows with a matching CDR3 protein are joined into one entry that keeps the most common DNA and genes. These V and J calls originate from TCRdb's pipeline instead of the authors' own analysis. The sample table records 15,000 or so distinct CDR3 sequences; roughly 50% of these occur just once. The ten biggest clones cover approximately 26% of the sample.

The germline ends are 12 bases apart after V is trimmed by 5 bases and J by 4 bases. Including cysteine and phenylalanine, the CDR3 has 14 amino acids. Just CDR3 DNA is preserved here, 42 bases in frame from base 1. The germline V gene yields SGHNT for CDR1 and YENEEA for CDR2. Overall study results and their limits: Only a relatively small number of convalescent patients were included in the study, and early timepoints following natural infection were not analyzed. Among convalescent patients, a median around 89% of the SARS-CoV-2-reactive clones seen after vaccination appeared only after vaccination, which suggests priming specific to the vaccine. The median number of SARS-CoV-2-reactive clonotypes rose from under 25 after infection to 30 to 45 after vaccination, but the change was not significant. Of the vaccine-specific clones found in convalescent patients, nearly all (304 of 307) were mono-reactive for SARS-CoV-2 spike instead of being cross-reactive with common cold coronaviruses.

The treatment or condition tag for this specimen amounts to: approximately nine-day PBMC culture with coronavirus spike peptide pools or control peptides (ViraFEST assay). The ViraFEST assay, used in the study, expanded antigen-specific T cells with peptide pools and then identified the expanded clonotypes through TCR sequencing. The convalescent patients' positive SARS-CoV-2 PCR tests were from March to December 2020, which was before the Alpha, Beta and Delta variants emerged in the United States. Each well held around 1.9 million PBMCs cultured with roughly 10 ug/ml peptide pools in IMDM containing about 5% human AB serum and roughly 10 IU/ml IL-2. Half of the culture medium was replaced with fresh IL-2-containing medium on days 3 and 7. After around 11 days of culture, CD4+ T cells were isolated by negative selection using the EasySep CD4+ T cell isolation kit. Ficoll-Paque Plus gradient centrifugation was used to isolate PBMCs from whole blood, and the isolated PBMCs were then either used fresh or cryopreserved at -140C. Triplicate wells were generally used for each culture condition.

The chain employs TRBV11-3 and TRBJ1-3; no D gene can be assigned with confidence. The specimen was cultured CD4+ T cells from blood, collected after SARS-CoV-2 vaccination. The sequence came from a human donor with COVID-19. The sequenced DNA is TGTGCCAGCAGCCGAGACTCGATCGGAAACACCATATATTTT. Translated, this is CASSRDSIGNTIYF.